One sample yielded the 24 T cell receptor beta chains listed below, sequenced in a study of early T cells in non-severe SARS-CoV-2 infection. TCRdb fed the 5' RACE reads into MiXCR, producing one record per CDR3 protein. The table has tens of thousands of distinct CDR3 sequences, approximately 5.7% seen once. The specimen was whole blood, collected at baseline. The receptors here all came from an adult who was a healthcare worker with PCR-confirmed SARS-CoV-2 infection or an uninfected control (not recorded which).

This clonotype came up a few times. V usage is TRBV2 and J usage is TRBJ1-5; D gene uncertain. In germline, CDR1 is SNHLY, CDR2 FYNNEI. The length of the CDR3 is 14 residues. The germline V and J ends were trimmed by 2 bases and 5 bases, with 10 bases remaining between them. DNA for the CDR3: TGTGCCAGCAGTGAACAAGGGAGTTATCAGCCCCAGCATTTT. Amino acids: CASSEQGSYQPQHF.

This clonotype was counted at least ten times. This chain uses TRBV5-1 with TRBJ2-1; 9 bases match TRBD1. Germline assignment: CDR1 SGHRS and CDR2 YFSETQ. The CDR3 spans 17 residues. Trimming at V came to 4 bases and at J to 4 bases, leaving 12 bases not matched to a gene. CDR3 in DNA: TGCGCCAGCAGCGGACAACAGGGGGCACTCCCTTACAATGAGCAGTTCTTC. Amino acids: CASSGQQGALPYNEQFF.

This clonotype has at least ten counts. V usage is TRBV5-1 and J usage is TRBJ2-3, with 8 bases that match TRBD2. From germline, CDR1 is SGHRS and CDR2 YFSETQ. Trimming took 1 base from V and 6 from J; bases not matched to a gene: 16. The CDR3 runs 18 residues. Written as DNA, the CDR3 is TGCGCCAGCAGCTTGAGTGAGCGGGAGCGATTAAGTGGGGATACGCAGTATTTT. Translated, it gives CASSLSERERLSGDTQYF.

The rearrangement joins TRBV6-4 to TRBJ2-5, with a possible D match to TRBD1 (7 bases). V lost 5 bases and J 4 bases, leaving 11 bases between the germline ends. The CDR3 is 13 residues long. CDR1 and CDR2 from the germline V gene are MRHNA and SNTAGT. DNA of the CDR3: TGTGCCAGCAGTTCCCAGGGGGGAGAGACCCAGTACTTC. Protein: CASSSQGGETQYF.

The V gene is TRBV29-1, the J gene TRBJ2-7, with 7 bases matching TRBD1. This CDR3 spans 12 amino acids. Trimming at V came to 6 bases and at J to 5 bases, leaving 7 bases not matched to a gene. Germline loops: CDR1 SQVTM, CDR2 ANQGSEA. The CDR3 DNA reads as TGCAGCGTCGACCCGACAGGGAACGAGCAGTACTTC. Amino acid sequence: CSVDPTGNEQYF.

This clonotype was detected ten times or more. The chain couples TRBV7-6 to TRBJ2-1; D not resolved. The V gene lost 1 base and the J gene lost 7 bases, with 5 bases spanning the gap. Germline assignment: CDR1 SGHVS and CDR2 FNYEAQ. The CDR3 totals 12 residues. The CDR3 loop reads CASSLVPNEQFF. As DNA, the CDR3 is TGTGCCAGCAGCTTAGTTCCGAATGAGCAGTTCTTC.

There are many counts of this clonotype. The chain combines TRBV7-3 with TRBJ1-6; TRBD1 aligns across 7 bases. Germline V CDR1 and CDR2: SGHTA, FQGTGA. This CDR3 is 14 amino acids long. Germline trimming cut 4 bases from V and 7 bases from J; bases unmatched to any gene: 4. The CDR3 region is CASSSGQSNSPLHF. CDR3 coding DNA: TGTGCCAGCAGCTCGGGACAGTCCAATTCACCCCTCCACTTT. Supplemented by reference TRBV7-3 and TRBJ1-6, the full variable domain reads GAGVSQTPSNKVTEKGKYVELRCDPISGHTALYWYRQSLGQGPEFLIYFQGTGAADDSGLPNDRFFAVRPEGSVSTLKIQRTERGDSAVYLCASSSGQSNSPLHFGNGTRLTVT.

This sequence joins TRBV7-9 and TRBJ1-1; D is undetermined. Germline CDR1 is SEHNR and CDR2 is FQNEAQ (reference sequence). The CDR3 loop spans 14 amino acids. The V end lost 5 bases, the J end lost 1 base, and 11 bases lay between the germline ends. The CDR3 here is CASSQTPENTEAFF. The CDR3 DNA sequence: TGTGCCAGCAGCCAAACCCCAGAGAACACTGAAGCTTTCTTT.

The CDR3 DNA is TGCAGTGCCCCCCGGGACATCAACTACGAGCAGTACTTC. Translating it yields CSAPRDINYEQYF. The J gene is TRBJ2-7, the V gene TRBV20-1, with D possibly matching TRBD1 (6 bases). This CDR3 is 13 amino acids long. Trimming shortened V by 6 bases and J by 3 bases, and 15 bases separated the two germline ends. Germline-derived CDR1 and CDR2 are DFQATT and SNEGSKA (reference sequence).

This clonotype was seen at least ten times. The chain has TRBV5-4 and TRBJ1-4; TRBD1 agrees at 7 bases. CDR1 and CDR2 (germline): SGHNT, YYREEE (reference sequence). This CDR3 has 15 residues. V trimming: 4 bases; J trimming: 6 bases; junction bases outside the gene matches: 9. This CDR3 reads CASSLKTGLHEKLFF. In DNA, the CDR3 is TGTGCCAGCAGCCTAAAGACAGGGTTGCATGAAAAACTGTTTTTT.

The V and J genes are TRBV4-2 and TRBJ2-3; 9 bases match TRBD2. The CDR3 is 16 residues long. J was trimmed by 4 bases and V by 4 bases; bases with no gene match: 9. CDR1 and CDR2 from the germline V gene are LGHNA and YNFKEQ. The CDR3 protein is CASSPRVAGEPDTQYF. The CDR3 DNA sequence: TGTGCCAGCAGCCCCCGTGTAGCGGGAGAACCAGATACGCAGTATTTT.

This clonotype was seen more than once but under ten times. V gene TRBV28 combines with J gene TRBJ1-1, with D unresolved. The CDR3 loop spans 13 amino acids. Germline V gene sequence: CDR1 MDHEN, CDR2 SYDVKM. V was cut by 2 bases and J by 3 bases, with 7 bases left in between. The CDR3 nucleotides read TGTGCCAGCAGTTTAAATTACGACACTGAAGCTTTCTTT. Residues: CASSLNYDTEAFF. The complete variable domain, with remaining parts taken from reference TRBV28 and TRBJ1-1, reads DVKVTQSSRYLVKRTGEKVFLECVQDMDHENMFWYRQDPGLGLRLIYFSYDVKMKEKGDIPEGYSVSREKKERFSLILESASTNQTSMYLCASSLNYDTEAFFGQGTRLTVV.

This chain joins TRBV19 and TRBJ1-5; 8 bases match TRBD1. This CDR3 is built from 15 residues. Trimming at V came to 5 bases and at J to 7 bases, leaving 10 bases not matched to a gene. The germline V gene has CDR1 LNHDA and CDR2 SQIVND (reference sequence). CDR3 sequence (DNA): TGTGCCAGTAGTCAACAGGGGGTCGTCGGGCAGCCCCAGCATTTT. Translated: CASSQQGVVGQPQHF.

V gene TRBV18 combines with J gene TRBJ2-3; possibly TRBD1 or TRBD2 for D (5 bases each). Germline CDR1 and CDR2: KGHSH and LQKENI. V lost 3 bases to trimming and J lost 3 bases, with 7 bases between them. The CDR3 sequence is 13 residues long. CDR3: CASSPGVTDTQYF. The CDR3, as DNA: TGTGCCAGCTCACCGGGGGTTACAGATACGCAGTATTTT.

This clonotype was seen only a few times. V is TRBV6-6 and J is TRBJ2-3, with TRBD2 as a possible D gene (6 bases). Trimming removed 7 bases at V and 3 bases at J, with 14 bases between. The CDR3 runs 14 residues. Germline V gene data show CDR1 as MNHNY and CDR2 as SVGAGI (reference sequence). The CDR3 region is CASNGQRETDTQYF. DNA of the CDR3: TGTGCCAGCAACGGTCAACGGGAGACAGATACGCAGTATTTT.

In its sample, this clonotype was seen a few times. The chain links TRBV6-1 to TRBJ2-2; D not resolved. This CDR3 comprises 13 residues. The V gene's germline CDR1 is MNHNS and CDR2 SASEGT. The V end lost 7 bases, the J end lost 7 bases, and 13 bases lay between the germline ends. In DNA, the CDR3 is TGTGCCAGCACCTTTCCTAATGGCGGGGAGCTGTTTTTT. Translated, it gives CASTFPNGGELFF.

The V and J genes are TRBV9 and TRBJ2-7; 7 bases map to TRBD1. V shed 0 bases, J shed 0 bases, and the junction held 6 bases outside the gene matches. In germline, CDR1 is SGDLS, CDR2 YYNGEE. This CDR3 has 16 amino acids. CDR3 sequence reads: CASSVGQGSSSYEQYF. CDR3 in DNA: TGTGCCAGCAGCGTAGGACAGGGATCTAGCTCCTACGAGCAGTACTTC.

This clonotype occurred many times. The chain has TRBV2 and TRBJ2-1; no firm D call. CDR1 is SNHLY, CDR2 FYNNEI, per germline. This CDR3 spans 14 amino acids. The germline V and J ends were trimmed by 8 bases and 2 bases, with 13 bases remaining between them. The CDR3 spells CASGPLKTYNEQFF. CDR3 DNA: TGTGCCAGCGGCCCCCTTAAAACCTACAATGAGCAGTTCTTC. The full variable domain, completed using reference TRBV2 and TRBJ2-1, is EPEVTQTPSHQVTQMGQEVILRCVPISNHLYFYWYRQILGQKVEFLVSFYNNEISEKSEIFDDQFSVERPDGSNFTLKIRSTKLEDSAMYFCASGPLKTYNEQFFGPGTRLTVL.

The sample holds many counts of this clonotype. Here the CDR3 reads CASSLGRNNEQFF. CDR3 coding DNA: TGCGCCAGCAGCTTAGGCAGGAACAATGAGCAGTTCTTC. V and J are TRBV5-1 and TRBJ2-1; no clear D gene. The germline V and J ends were trimmed by 2 bases and 5 bases, with 8 bases remaining between them. Germline CDR1 is SGHRS and CDR2 is YFSETQ. This CDR3 spans 13 amino acids.

This clonotype was counted only a few times. The chain couples TRBV19 to TRBJ2-3; 8 nucleotides match TRBD2. Trimming took 10 bases from V and 0 from J; bases not matched to a gene: 12. The CDR3 consists of 16 residues. Germline values: CDR1 LNHDA, CDR2 SQIVND (reference sequence). This CDR3 is CATAATGGTSTDTQYF. DNA of the CDR3: TGTGCCACCGCGGCGACGGGAGGGACTAGCACAGATACGCAGTATTTT.

The table lists this clonotype with many counts. The chain carries TRBV28 and TRBJ2-5, with D possibly TRBD2 on 5 matching bases. Trimming pared 9 bases from V and 4 bases from J, leaving 15 bases between. Looked up from germline, CDR1 is MDHEN and CDR2 is SYDVKM. There are 13 residues in the CDR3. CDR3 in DNA: TGTGCCAGTTTCGACCGGCGGGCAGAGACCCAGTACTTC. As protein: CASFDRRAETQYF.

The sample holds many counts of this clonotype. CDR3 sequence (DNA): TGTGCCAGCAGTTACCGGACAGGGAACACTGAAGCTTTCTTT. This sequence encodes CASSYRTGNTEAFF. The V and J genes are TRBV6-5 and TRBJ1-1; 7 bases fit TRBD1. Trimming took 2 bases from V and 1 from J; bases not matched to a gene: 1. The germline V gene has CDR1 MNHEY and CDR2 SVGAGI. The CDR3 extends over 14 amino acids.

This clonotype has at least ten counts. The rearrangement joins TRBV6-6 to TRBJ2-1; no clear D gene. The CDR3 has 12 residues. Looked up from germline, CDR1 is MNHNY and CDR2 is SVGAGI (reference sequence). Trimming took off 6 bases at V and 9 bases at J, with 12 bases between the two ends. The CDR3 DNA is TGTGCCAGCAGCCTCCGGGCGGCTGAGCAGTTCTTC. Protein: CASSLRAAEQFF.

This clonotype appeared many times. This sequence joins TRBV20-1 and TRBJ1-1; TRBD1 might be the D (5 bases). Germline assignment: CDR1 DFQATT and CDR2 SNEGSKA (reference sequence). The CDR3 runs to 14 residues. The V gene lost 5 bases and the J gene lost 4 bases, with 17 bases spanning the gap. The CDR3 sequence: CSARGKGYGTEAFF. The CDR3 DNA reads as TGCAGTGCTCGGGGGAAAGGGTATGGCACTGAAGCTTTCTTT.